This section outlines one T cell receptor (beta chain) sequence together with its context. The antigen remains unidentified. The sample belongs to a study of T-cell memory formation after mild COVID-19. Findings and limits, study-wide: Nothing confirmed that second-wave clones peaking on day 37 were specific for SARS-CoV-2. CD4+ contracting clones were mainly CM and EM; CD8+ ones, EMRA.

The V and J ends lost 1 base and 8 bases respectively, with 15 bases between them. Germline lookup yields CDR1 SGHRS and CDR2 YFSETQ. This CDR3 comprises 14 residues. TCRalpha and TCRbeta libraries used 5'RACE with constant-segment primers and UMIs. From the 5' RACE reads, TCRdb called clonotypes with MiXCR, one entry per CDR3 protein. Altogether roughly 300,000 distinct CDR3 sequences are present, approximately 8% being singletons, with the ten largest covering less than 25%. The sequence was collected from a man between 18 and 29 years old who had mild COVID-19 (a few samples of this study predate the infection). Cell type and time point are not known. The rearrangement uses TRBV5-1 and TRBJ1-2; D unresolved. The sequenced material came from PBMCs or a T cell subset sorted from them (not recorded which). CDR3: CASSLRPTREGYTF. The CDR3 bases are TGCGCCAGCAGCTTGAGGCCAACCCGGGAGGGCTACACCTTC.